This T cell receptor beta chain derives from a study of T cells in Graves' hyperthyroidism and ophthalmopathy. The CDR3 totals 14 residues. CDR1 is WSHSY, CDR2 SAAADI, per germline. Trimming removed 1 base from V and 3 bases from J, with 9 bases in between. This clonotype appeared a single time. The CDR3 regions of TCR beta were amplified from RNA transcripts. A set of HTBI primers served as the primers for a first-round RT-PCR of the TCR CDR3. From the multiplex PCR reads, TCRdb called clonotypes with MiXCR, one entry per CDR3 protein. The table includes more than 300,000 distinct CDR3 sequences, about 18% detected once.

The sample was blood. The clonotype originates from a woman in her thirties with Graves' hyperthyroidism that later progressed to Graves' ophthalmopathy. V gene TRBV10-2 combines with J gene TRBJ1-2; weak D call: TRBD1 (5 bases). CDR3 DNA sequence: TGCGCCAGCAGTGAGTGGGGGGTCTACTATGGCTACACCTTC. Protein product: CASSEWGVYYGYTF.